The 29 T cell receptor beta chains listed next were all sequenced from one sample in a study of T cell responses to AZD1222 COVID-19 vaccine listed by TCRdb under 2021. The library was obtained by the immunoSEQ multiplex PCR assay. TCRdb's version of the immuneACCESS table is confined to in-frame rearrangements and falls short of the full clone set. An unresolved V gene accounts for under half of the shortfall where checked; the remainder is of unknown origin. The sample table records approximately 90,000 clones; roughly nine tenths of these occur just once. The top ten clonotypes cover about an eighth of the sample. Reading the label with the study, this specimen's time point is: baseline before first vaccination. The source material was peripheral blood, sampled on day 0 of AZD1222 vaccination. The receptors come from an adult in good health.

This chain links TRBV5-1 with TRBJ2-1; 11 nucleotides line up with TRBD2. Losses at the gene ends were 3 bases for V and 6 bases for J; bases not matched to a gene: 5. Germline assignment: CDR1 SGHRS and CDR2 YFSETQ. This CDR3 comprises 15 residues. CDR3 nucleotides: TGCGCCAGCAGCTATAGCGGGAGGGCCGGCAATGAGCAGTTCTTC. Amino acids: CASSYSGRAGNEQFF.

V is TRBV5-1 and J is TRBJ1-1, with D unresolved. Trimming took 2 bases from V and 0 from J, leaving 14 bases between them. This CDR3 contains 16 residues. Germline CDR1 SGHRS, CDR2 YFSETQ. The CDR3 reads CASSFSGEPVNTEAFF. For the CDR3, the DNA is TGCGCCAGCAGCTTTTCCGGGGAGCCAGTGAACACTGAAGCTTTCTTT. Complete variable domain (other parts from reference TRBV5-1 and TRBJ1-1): KAGVTQTPRYLIKTRGQQVTLSCSPISGHRSVSWYQQTPGQGLQFLFEYFSETQRNKGNFPGRFSGRQFSNSRSEMNVSTLELGDSALYLCASSFSGEPVNTEAFFGQGTRLTVV.

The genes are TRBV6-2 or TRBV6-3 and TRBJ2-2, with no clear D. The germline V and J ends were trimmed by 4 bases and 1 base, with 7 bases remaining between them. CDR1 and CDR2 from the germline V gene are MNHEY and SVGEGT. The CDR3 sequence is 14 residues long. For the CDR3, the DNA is TGTGCCAGCAGTTTTCTAAAGAACACCGGGGAGCTGTTTTTT. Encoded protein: CASSFLKNTGELFF.

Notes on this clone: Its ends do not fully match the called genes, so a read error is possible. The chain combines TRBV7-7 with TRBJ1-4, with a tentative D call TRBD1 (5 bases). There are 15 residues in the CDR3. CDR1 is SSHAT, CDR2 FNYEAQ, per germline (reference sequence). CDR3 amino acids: CASSLSGTGSEKLFF. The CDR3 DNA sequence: TGTGCTAGCAGCTTATCCGGGACTGGCAGCGAAAAACTGTTTTTT. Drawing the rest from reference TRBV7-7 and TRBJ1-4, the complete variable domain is GAGVSQSPRYKVTKRGQDVTLRCDPISSHATLYWYQQALGQGPEFLTYFNYEAQPDKSGLPSDRFSAERPEGSISTLTIQRTEQRDSAMYRCASSLSGTGSEKLFFGSGTQLSVL.

The CDR3 spells CASSRETGGTSYNEQFF. CDR3 sequence (DNA): TGTGCCAGCAGCCGAGAAACGGGCGGGACCTCCTACAATGAGCAGTTCTTC. The chain links TRBV5-6 to TRBJ2-1; a possible D gene is TRBD2 (6 bases). Germline values: CDR1 SGHDT, CDR2 YYEEEE. V lost 4 bases to trimming and J lost 0 bases, with 17 bases between them. The CDR3 totals 17 residues. Variable domain in full (rest from reference TRBV5-6 and TRBJ2-1): DAGVTQSPTHLIKTRGQQVTLRCSPKSGHDTVSWYQQALGQGPQFIFQYYEEEERQRGNFPDRFSGHQFPNYSSELNVNALLLGDSALYLCASSRETGGTSYNEQFFGPGTRLTVL.

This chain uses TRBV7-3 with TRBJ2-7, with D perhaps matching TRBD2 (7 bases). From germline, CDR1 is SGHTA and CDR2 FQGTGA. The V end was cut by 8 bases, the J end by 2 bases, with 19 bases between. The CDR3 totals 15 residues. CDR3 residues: CASPPGGQPAYEQYF. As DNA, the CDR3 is TGTGCCAGCCCCCCGGGGGGACAACCGGCCTACGAGCAGTACTTC.

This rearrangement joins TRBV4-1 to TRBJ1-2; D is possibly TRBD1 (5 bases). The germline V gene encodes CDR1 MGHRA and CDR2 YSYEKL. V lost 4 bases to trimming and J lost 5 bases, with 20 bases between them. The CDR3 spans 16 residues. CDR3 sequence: CASSRDDSSLGYGYTF. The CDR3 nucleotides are TGCGCCAGCAGCCGGGACGACAGTTCCCTTGGGTATGGCTACACCTTC.

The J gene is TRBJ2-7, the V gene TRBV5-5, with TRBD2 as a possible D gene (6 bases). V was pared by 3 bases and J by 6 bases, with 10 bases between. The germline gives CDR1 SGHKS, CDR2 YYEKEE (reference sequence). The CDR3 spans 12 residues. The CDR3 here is CASSWDGGEQYF. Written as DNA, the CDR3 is TGTGCCAGCAGCTGGGACGGGGGCGAGCAGTACTTC.

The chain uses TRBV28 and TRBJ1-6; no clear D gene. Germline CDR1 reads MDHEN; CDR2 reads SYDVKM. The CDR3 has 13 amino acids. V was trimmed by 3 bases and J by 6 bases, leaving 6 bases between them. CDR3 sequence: CASSLAPNSPLHF. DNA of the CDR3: TGTGCCAGCAGTTTGGCCCCTAATTCACCCCTCCACTTT.

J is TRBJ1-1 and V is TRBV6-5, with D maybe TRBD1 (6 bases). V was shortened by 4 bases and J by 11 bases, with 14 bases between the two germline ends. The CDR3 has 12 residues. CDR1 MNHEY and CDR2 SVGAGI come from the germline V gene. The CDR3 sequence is CASSSFRGAAFF. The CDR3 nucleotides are TGTGCCAGCAGTTCATTCAGGGGTGCGGCTTTCTTT.

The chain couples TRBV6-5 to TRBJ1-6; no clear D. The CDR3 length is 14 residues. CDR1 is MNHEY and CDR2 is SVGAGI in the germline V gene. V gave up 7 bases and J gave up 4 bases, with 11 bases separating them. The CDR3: CASIGNPYNSPLHF. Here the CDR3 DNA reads TGTGCCAGCATCGGAAACCCATATAATTCACCCCTCCACTTT.

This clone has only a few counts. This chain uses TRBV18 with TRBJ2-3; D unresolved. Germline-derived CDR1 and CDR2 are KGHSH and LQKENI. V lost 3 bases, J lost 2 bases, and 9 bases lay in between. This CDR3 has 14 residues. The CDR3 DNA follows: TGTGCCAGCTCACCCACCGGGTCCACAGATACGCAGTATTTT. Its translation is CASSPTGSTDTQYF.

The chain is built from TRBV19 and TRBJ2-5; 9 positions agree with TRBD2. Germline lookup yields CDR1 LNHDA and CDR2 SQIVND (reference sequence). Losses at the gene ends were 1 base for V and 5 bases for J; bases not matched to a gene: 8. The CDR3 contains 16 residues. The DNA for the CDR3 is TGTGCCAGTAGTATAGGGCGCGGGGGGGCCCGGGAGACCCAGTACTTC. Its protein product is CASSIGRGGARETQYF. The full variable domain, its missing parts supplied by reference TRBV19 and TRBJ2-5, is DGGITQSPKYLFRKEGQNVTLSCEQNLNHDAMYWYRQDPGQGLRLIYYSQIVNDFQKGDIAEGYSVSREKKESFPLTVTSAQKNPTAFYLCASSIGRGGARETQYFGPGTRLLVL.

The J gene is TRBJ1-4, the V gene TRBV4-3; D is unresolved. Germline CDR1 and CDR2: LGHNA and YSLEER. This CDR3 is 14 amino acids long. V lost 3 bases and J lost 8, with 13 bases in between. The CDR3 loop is CASSHSYLGEKLFF. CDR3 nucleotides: TGCGCCAGCAGCCATAGTTACCTGGGAGAAAAACTGTTTTTT.

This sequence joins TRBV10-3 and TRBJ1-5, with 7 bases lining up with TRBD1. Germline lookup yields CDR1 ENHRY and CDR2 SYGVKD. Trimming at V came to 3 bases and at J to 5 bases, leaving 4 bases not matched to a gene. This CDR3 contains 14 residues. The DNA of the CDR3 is TGTGCCATCAGTGACAGGGGGGTTGATCAGCCCCAGCATTTT. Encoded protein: CAISDRGVDQPQHF.

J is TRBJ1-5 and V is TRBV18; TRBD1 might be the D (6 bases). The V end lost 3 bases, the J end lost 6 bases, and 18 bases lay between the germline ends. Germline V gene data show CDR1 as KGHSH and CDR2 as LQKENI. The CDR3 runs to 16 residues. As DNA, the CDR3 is TGTGCCAGCTCACCGAACCAACAGGGAAGGGGTCAGCCCCAGCATTTT. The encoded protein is CASSPNQQGRGQPQHF.

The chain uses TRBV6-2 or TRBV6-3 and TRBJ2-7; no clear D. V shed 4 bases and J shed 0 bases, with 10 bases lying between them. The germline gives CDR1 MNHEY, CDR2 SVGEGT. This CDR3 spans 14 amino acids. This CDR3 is CASSFTDISYEQYF. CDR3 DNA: TGTGCCAGCAGTTTCACCGACATCTCCTACGAGCAGTACTTC.

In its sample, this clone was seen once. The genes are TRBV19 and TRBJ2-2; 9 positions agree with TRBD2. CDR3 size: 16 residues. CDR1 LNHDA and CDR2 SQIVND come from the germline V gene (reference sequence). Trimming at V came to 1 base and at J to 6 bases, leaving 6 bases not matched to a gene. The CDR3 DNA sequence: TGTGCCAGTAGTATAGCTGCGGGAGGGCCCCCCGGGGAGCTGTTTTTT. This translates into CASSIAAGGPPGELFF.

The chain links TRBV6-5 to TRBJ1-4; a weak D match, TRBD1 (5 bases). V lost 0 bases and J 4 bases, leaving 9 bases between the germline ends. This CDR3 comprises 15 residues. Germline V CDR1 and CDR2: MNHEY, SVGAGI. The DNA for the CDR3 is TGTGCCAGCAGTTACTCGGGACTGAATAATGAAAAACTGTTTTTT. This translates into CASSYSGLNNEKLFF.

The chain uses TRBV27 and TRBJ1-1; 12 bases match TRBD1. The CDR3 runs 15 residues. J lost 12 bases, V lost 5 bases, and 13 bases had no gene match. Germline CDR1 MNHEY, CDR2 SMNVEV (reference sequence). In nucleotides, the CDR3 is TGTGCCAGCAGTCCACATACCGGGACAGGGGGCGCAACTTTCTTT. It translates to CASSPHTGTGGATFF.

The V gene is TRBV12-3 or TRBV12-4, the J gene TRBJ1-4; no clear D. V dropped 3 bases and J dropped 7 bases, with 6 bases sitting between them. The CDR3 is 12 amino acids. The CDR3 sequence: CASSLGREKLFF. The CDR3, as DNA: TGTGCCAGCAGTTTGGGCCGTGAAAAACTGTTTTTT.

This CDR3 is CASSQEAGGGQTQYF. Here the CDR3 DNA reads TGCGCCAGCAGCCAAGAGGCGGGAGGGGGACAGACCCAGTACTTC. The chain couples TRBV4-3 to TRBJ2-5; 9 bases match TRBD2. Germline V CDR1 and CDR2: LGHNA, YSLEER. J gave up 6 bases and V 0 bases, and 5 bases lay outside the gene matches. The CDR3 is 15 residues long.

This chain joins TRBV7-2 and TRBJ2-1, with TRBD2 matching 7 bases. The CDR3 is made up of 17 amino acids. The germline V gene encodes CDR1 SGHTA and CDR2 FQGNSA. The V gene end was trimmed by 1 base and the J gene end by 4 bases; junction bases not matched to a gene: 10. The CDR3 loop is CASSLDWAGVGYNEQFF. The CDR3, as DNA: TGTGCCAGCAGCTTAGACTGGGCGGGAGTGGGGTACAATGAGCAGTTCTTC.

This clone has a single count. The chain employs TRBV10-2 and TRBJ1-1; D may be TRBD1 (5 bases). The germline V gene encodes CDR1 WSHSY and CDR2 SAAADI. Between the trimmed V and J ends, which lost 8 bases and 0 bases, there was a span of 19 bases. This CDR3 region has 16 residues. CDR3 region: CASWRDASLMNTEAFF. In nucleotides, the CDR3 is TGCGCCAGCTGGAGGGACGCTTCCCTAATGAACACTGAAGCTTTCTTT.

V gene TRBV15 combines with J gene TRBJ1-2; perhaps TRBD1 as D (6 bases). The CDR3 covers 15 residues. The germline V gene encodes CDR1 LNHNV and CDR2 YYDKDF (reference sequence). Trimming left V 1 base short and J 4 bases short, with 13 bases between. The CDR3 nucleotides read TGTGCCACCAGCAGAGGGGAGGGGGGGACCTATGGCTACACCTTC. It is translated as CATSRGEGGTYGYTF.

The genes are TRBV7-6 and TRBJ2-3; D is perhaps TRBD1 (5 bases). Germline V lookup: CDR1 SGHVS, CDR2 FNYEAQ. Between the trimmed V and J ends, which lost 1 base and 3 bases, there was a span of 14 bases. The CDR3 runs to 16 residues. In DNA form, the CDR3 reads TGTGCCAGCAGCTTAGAGGGGCAGGGTAGGACAGATACGCAGTATTTT. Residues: CASSLEGQGRTDTQYF.

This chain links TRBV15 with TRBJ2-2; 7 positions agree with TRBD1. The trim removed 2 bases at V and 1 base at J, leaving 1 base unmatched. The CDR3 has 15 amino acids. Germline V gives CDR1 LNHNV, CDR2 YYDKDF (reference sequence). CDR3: CATSRNRGNTGELFF. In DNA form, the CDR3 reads TGTGCCACCAGCAGAAACAGGGGGAACACCGGGGAGCTGTTTTTT.

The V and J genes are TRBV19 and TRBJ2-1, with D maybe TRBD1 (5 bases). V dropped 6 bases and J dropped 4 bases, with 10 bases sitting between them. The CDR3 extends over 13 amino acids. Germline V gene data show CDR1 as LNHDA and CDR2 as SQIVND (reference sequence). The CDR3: CASSVSGYNEQFF. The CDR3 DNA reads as TGTGCCAGTAGCGTGTCAGGGTACAATGAGCAGTTCTTC.

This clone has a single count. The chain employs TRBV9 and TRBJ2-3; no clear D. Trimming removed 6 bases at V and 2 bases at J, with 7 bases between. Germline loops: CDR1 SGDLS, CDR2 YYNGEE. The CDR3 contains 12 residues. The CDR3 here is CASTDFTDTQYF. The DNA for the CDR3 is TGTGCCAGCACCGACTTCACAGATACGCAGTATTTT. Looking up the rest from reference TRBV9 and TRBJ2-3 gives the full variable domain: DSGVTQTPKHLITATGQRVTLRCSPRSGDLSVYWYQQSLDQGLQFLIQYYNGEERAKGNILERFSAQQFPDLHSELNLSSLELGDSALYFCASTDFTDTQYFGPGTRLTVL.